This TCR beta chain was retrieved from a study of blood T cell repertoires in COVID-19. In the study overall: Whether acute or convalescent, the COVID-19 samples came from the United States, Italy and Spain. Sources were T cells, B-cell-depleted T cells, or PBMCs; the material itself was cDNA or gDNA.

Per the authors' pipeline: Reference gene primer amplification gave estimated nucleated cell counts. Method: immunoSEQ multiplex PCR; TCRdb's copy keeps in-frame clones and lacks some. Clone size and the V and J calls come from that table; the DNA yielded D and trimming. The data hold roughly 480,000 clones, with about 91% observed a single time. The V gene end was trimmed by 4 bases and the J gene end by 7 bases; junction bases not matched to a gene: 9. The germline V gene has CDR1 SGHRS and CDR2 YFSETQ. This CDR3 comprises 17 residues. The Seattle patients, enrolled during active infection, were followed longitudinally.

The sequence was collected from a man between 18 and 29 years old with COVID-19, enrolled during active disease. The sequenced sample consisted of peripheral blood. The V call is TRBV5-1, the J call TRBJ2-1; 15 positions match TRBD2. CDR3 coding DNA: TGCGCCAGCAGCACCTGGACTAGCGGGAGGGCCAGGAATGAGCAGTTCTTC. It is translated as CASSTWTSGRARNEQFF.